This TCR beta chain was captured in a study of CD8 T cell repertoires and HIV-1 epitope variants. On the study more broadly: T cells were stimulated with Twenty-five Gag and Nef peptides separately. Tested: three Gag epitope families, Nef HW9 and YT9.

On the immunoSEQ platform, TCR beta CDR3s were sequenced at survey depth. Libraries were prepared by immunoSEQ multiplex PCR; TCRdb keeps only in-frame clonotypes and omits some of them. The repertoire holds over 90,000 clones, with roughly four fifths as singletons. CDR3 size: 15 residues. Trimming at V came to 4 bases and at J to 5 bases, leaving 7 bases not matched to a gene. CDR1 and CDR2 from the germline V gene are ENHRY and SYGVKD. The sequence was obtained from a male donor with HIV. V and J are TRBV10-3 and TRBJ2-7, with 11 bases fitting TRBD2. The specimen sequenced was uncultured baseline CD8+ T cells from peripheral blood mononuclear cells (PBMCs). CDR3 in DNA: TGTGCCATCAGTGTGGGGGGTAGCGGGGGGGACGAGCAGTACTTC. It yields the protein CAISVGGSGGDEQYF.